One sample yielded the 23 T cell receptor beta chains listed below, sequenced in a study of Graves' ophthalmopathy and Graves' hyperthyroidism (dated by TCRdb to the late 2010s). For sequencing, an Illumina HiSeq 2000 was employed. For repertoire sequencing, the TCR beta CDR3 regions were amplified from RNA transcripts. The first round of RT-PCR was done with HTBI primers and the Qiagen OneStep RT-PCR kit, and was followed by a second round of multiplex PCR, then size selection and purification. Using fastp at Q25 and MiXCR, TCRdb reprocessed the public reads and kept productive beta chains. When rows share a CDR3 protein, they turn into one entry using the most common DNA and genes. This sample holds 350,000 to 450,000 distinct CDR3 sequences; around 21% were observed only once. Of the sample, around 3.1% falls within the top ten clones. The specimen was peripheral blood. These receptors were collected from a woman younger than 35 with stable Graves' hyperthyroidism. Donor details come from another sample of the same person, matched by shared clones.

Many counts were recorded for this clonotype. The gene calls are TRBV7-2 and TRBJ2-4; no reliable D call. Between the trimmed V and J ends, which lost 0 bases and 1 base, there was a span of 13 bases. Germline CDR1 and CDR2: SGHTA and FQGNSA. The CDR3 spans 17 residues. The CDR3 DNA reads TGTGCCAGCAGCTTAGCGCGGTTCGAAGGCGCCAAAAACATTCAGTACTTC. It yields the protein CASSLARFEGAKNIQYF.

The rearrangement links TRBV6-1 to TRBJ2-7, with no clear D. This CDR3 is 12 amino acids long. Germline values: CDR1 MNHNS, CDR2 SASEGT. Trimming pared 6 bases from V and 6 bases from J, leaving 12 bases between. CDR3 bases: TGTGCCAGCAGGTTTGGAGACCTCGAGCAGTACTTC. Its protein is CASRFGDLEQYF.

This rearrangement joins TRBV27 to TRBJ1-1, with TRBD1 matching 9 bases. CDR3 size: 14 residues. V lost 10 bases, J lost 5 bases, and 11 bases stayed unmatched. CDR1 MNHEY and CDR2 SMNVEV come from the germline V gene (reference sequence). CDR3 sequence (DNA): TGTGCCACCAATAAACAGGGGGCGAGGACTGAAGCTTTCTTT. It encodes CATNKQGARTEAFF.

This clonotype came up many times. This sequence joins TRBV7-8 and TRBJ1-6; D unresolved. CDR3 length: 17 residues. Trimming stripped 1 base from V and 5 bases from J, with 15 bases between. Germline lookup yields CDR1 SGHVS and CDR2 FQNEAQ. The CDR3 DNA is TGTGCCAGCAGCTTAGGACAAGTGCGGCTGAATAATTCACCCCTCCACTTT. Its translation is CASSLGQVRLNNSPLHF.

V and J are TRBV3-1 and TRBJ2-7; 11 bases align to TRBD2. The V segment lost 1 base and the J segment 5 bases; nucleotides outside the gene matches: 4. There are 15 residues in the CDR3. Germline V lookup: CDR1 LGHDT, CDR2 YNNKEL (reference sequence). CDR3 sequence (DNA): TGTGCCAGCAGCCAAGGGGGTAGCGGGAGGGACGAGCAGTACTTC. Amino acid sequence: CASSQGGSGRDEQYF.

This clonotype was recorded many times. The J gene is TRBJ2-5, the V gene TRBV4-3; the match to TRBD2 covers 10 bases. The CDR3 loop spans 15 amino acids. In germline, CDR1 is LGHNA, CDR2 YSLEER. V gave up 5 bases and J gave up 1 base; unmatched junction bases: 4. CDR3 sequence: CASSASGSSQETQYF. The CDR3 DNA is TGCGCCAGCAGCGCTAGCGGGAGTTCCCAAGAGACCCAGTACTTC.

Turning to this clonotype: The junction and the germline gene differ at one end; a read error may be behind it. The chain has TRBV6-5 and TRBJ2-5; maybe TRBD2 (6 bases). CDR1 is MNHEY, CDR2 SVGAGI, per germline. The length of the CDR3 is 13 residues. The CDR3 loop reads CASRGRRKETKYF. CDR3 nucleotides: TGTGCCAGCAGGGGGAGGCGAAAAGAGACCAAGTACTTC.

This clonotype was observed at least ten times. The chain recombines TRBV11-2 with TRBJ2-5, with D maybe TRBD2 (5 bases). The CDR3 spans 14 residues. Germline V gene data show CDR1 as SGHAT and CDR2 as FQNNGV. The V end was cut by 1 base, the J end by 4 bases, with 10 bases between. As DNA, the CDR3 is TGTGCCAGCAGCTTAGTAACGGGGATAGAGACCCAGTACTTC. Translated: CASSLVTGIETQYF.

This clonotype was recorded at least ten times. The chain employs TRBV30 and TRBJ2-7; D remains unclear. CDR3 length: 12 amino acids. Germline V gene data show CDR1 as GTSNPN and CDR2 as SVGIG (reference sequence). The V gene lost 5 bases and the J gene lost 5 bases, with 13 bases spanning the gap. CDR3 bases: TGTGCCTGGGAAAGACACAAAGACGAGCAGTACTTC. Encoded protein: CAWERHKDEQYF.

The genes are TRBV12-3 or TRBV12-4 and TRBJ2-7, with D possibly matching TRBD2 (5 bases). The germline V and J ends were trimmed by 8 bases and 5 bases, with 19 bases remaining between them. The CDR3 is made up of 14 amino acids. As DNA, the CDR3 is TGTGCCAGCGGGTCCTCCCGAGAGGGCCACGAGCAGTACTTC. Translation: CASGSSREGHEQYF.

This clonotype was observed many times. The rearrangement joins TRBV10-2 to TRBJ1-5, with unresolved D. CDR3 length: 11 residues. V dropped 6 bases and J dropped 9 bases, with 9 bases sitting between them. Germline CDR1 is WSHSY and CDR2 is SAAADI. Here the CDR3 DNA reads TGCGCCAGCAGACACGATGGGCCCCAGCATTTT. Encoded protein: CASRHDGPQHF.

This clonotype was picked up many times. The chain carries TRBV30 and TRBJ1-5, with 10 bases aligning to TRBD1. This CDR3 is 16 amino acids long. V was clipped by 3 bases and J by 6 bases; unmatched bases: 11. In germline, CDR1 is GTSNPN, CDR2 SVGIG (reference sequence). Here the CDR3 reads CAWSANGQGVSQPQHF. CDR3 sequence (DNA): TGTGCCTGGAGCGCTAACGGACAGGGGGTGAGTCAGCCCCAGCATTTT.

This clonotype appeared many times. The chain combines TRBV5-1 with TRBJ1-1; TRBD1 is a possible D gene (5 bases). Trimming took 5 bases from V and 6 from J, leaving 11 bases between them. CDR1 is SGHRS and CDR2 is YFSETQ in the germline V gene. CDR3 length: 12 residues. The CDR3 protein is CASSFGDAEAFF. In DNA, the CDR3 is TGCGCCAGCAGTTTTGGGGACGCTGAAGCTTTCTTT.

Ten or more counts support this clonotype. The genes are TRBV15 and TRBJ2-7, with D perhaps matching TRBD1 (6 bases). Looked up from germline, CDR1 is LNHNV and CDR2 is YYDKDF (reference sequence). V lost 0 bases to trimming and J lost 3 bases, with 18 bases between them. The CDR3 covers 17 residues. The CDR3 DNA reads TGTGCCACCAGCAGAGATCTAGCCCCAGGGGATGACTACGAGCAGTACTTC. It yields the protein CATSRDLAPGDDYEQYF.

The V gene is TRBV29-1, the J gene TRBJ2-7, with D maybe TRBD2 (6 bases). The CDR3 totals 13 residues. V shed 3 bases and J shed 6 bases, with 15 bases lying between them. Germline CDR1 is SQVTM and CDR2 is ANQGSEA. The CDR3 DNA sequence: TGCAGCGTTGATGGAGGAGGGTCCGTCGAGCAGTACTTC. It specifies CSVDGGGSVEQYF.

This clonotype was counted between two and nine times. The rearrangement joins TRBV6-1 to TRBJ2-7; 9 positions agree with TRBD1. This CDR3 has 15 amino acids. Germline trimming cut 8 bases from V and 1 base from J; bases unmatched to any gene: 9. The germline gives CDR1 MNHNS, CDR2 SASEGT. CDR3 sequence reads: CASGADRGTSYEQYF. In DNA form, the CDR3 reads TGTGCCAGCGGAGCTGACAGGGGGACATCCTACGAGCAGTACTTC.

This clonotype was recorded once. The genes are TRBV12-3 or TRBV12-4 and TRBJ2-2; 9 bases match TRBD2. The CDR3 extends over 15 amino acids. V shed 3 bases and J 6 bases; nucleotides not matched to a gene: 5. CDR3: CASSFRASGAGELFF. The CDR3 bases are TGTGCCAGCAGTTTCAGGGCTAGCGGGGCCGGGGAGCTGTTTTTT.

This clonotype has a count of ten or more. This chain joins TRBV27 and TRBJ1-6; D is possibly TRBD1 (6 bases). V dropped 4 bases and J dropped 9 bases, with 22 bases sitting between them. CDR3 size: 17 residues. Germline values: CDR1 MNHEY, CDR2 SMNVEV (reference sequence). Here the CDR3 reads CASSSLRGGGAGSPLHF. The CDR3 coding sequence is TGTGCCAGCAGTTCTCTCCGGGGGGGGGGCGCAGGTTCACCCCTCCACTTT.

This sequence joins TRBV6-5 and TRBJ1-1, with D unclear. V lost 2 bases and J 2 bases, leaving 12 bases between the germline ends. Germline V gene data show CDR1 as MNHEY and CDR2 as SVGAGI. This CDR3 region has 15 residues. For the CDR3, the DNA is TGTGCCAGCAGTTACCTCCCGGGCGGAAACACTGAAGCTTTCTTT. Translating gives CASSYLPGGNTEAFF.

This clonotype was observed many times. The gene calls are TRBV24-1 and TRBJ1-1; D gene ambiguous. Per the germline V gene, CDR1 is KGHDR and CDR2 is SFDVKD. CDR3 length: 13 residues. V was cut by 2 bases and J by 1 base, with 4 bases left in between. In nucleotides, the CDR3 is TGTGCCACCAGTGATTGGGGGAACACTGAAGCTTTCTTT. Protein: CATSDWGNTEAFF.

The chain links TRBV12-3 or TRBV12-4 to TRBJ2-5; 14 bases align to TRBD2. Unmatched junction bases numbered 7, after V lost 5 bases and J lost 2 bases. The CDR3 is made up of 17 amino acids. CDR3 coding DNA: TGTGCCAGCAGTCTCCGGACTAGCGGGAGGTCACAAGAGACCCAGTACTTC. Translating it yields CASSLRTSGRSQETQYF.

This clonotype was seen many times. This chain uses TRBV20-1 with TRBJ2-7; D not resolved. V lost 6 bases and J lost 2, with 8 bases in between. Germline V gives CDR1 DFQATT, CDR2 SNEGSKA (reference sequence). The CDR3 has 11 residues. The CDR3 bases are TGCAGTGCGACAATTCCCTACGAGCAGTACTTC. This gives the protein CSATIPYEQYF.

This clonotype was detected many times. CDR3 bases: TGTGCCAGCAGCTTATGGGGCGCCAAAGAGACCCAGTACTTC. It encodes CASSLWGAKETQYF. The chain joins TRBV11-2 to TRBJ2-5; TRBD1 might be the D (5 bases). Germline V gene lookup returns CDR1 SGHAT and CDR2 FQNNGV. This CDR3 region has 14 residues. V lost 2 bases and J lost 3, with 10 bases in between.